This TCR beta chain was retrieved from a study of blood T cell repertoires in COVID-19. Study members were between roughly 18 and 100 years old and lived in approximately 25 US regions. The J segment lost 5 bases and the V segment lost 5 bases, leaving 6 bases of the junction unmatched. From germline, CDR1 is LNHDA and CDR2 SQIVND (reference sequence). This CDR3 spans 14 amino acids. TCRdb's copy holds only in-frame clones and misses some; the assay was immunoSEQ multiplex PCR. This sample yields approximately 220,000 clones, of which 80% to 90% are seen a single time; around 2.6% belongs to the top ten.

The V call is TRBV19, the J call TRBJ2-7; 10 positions agree with TRBD1. This TCR derives from a woman in her twenties or thirties with acute COVID-19. Sequencing was performed on PBMCs or T cells enriched from blood (not recorded which). In nucleotides, the CDR3 is TGTGCCAGTAGTTATCCGGGACAGGGGCACGAGCAGTACTTC. Protein: CASSYPGQGHEQYF.